The 16 T cell receptor beta chains reported below all come from one sample, sequenced in a study of blood T cell repertoires in COVID-19. Assay: immunoSEQ multiplex PCR; the TCRdb copy retains only in-frame clones and omits some. The table shows under 200,000 clones, with approximately 83% occurring only once. Material for sequencing was PBMCs or T cells enriched from blood (not recorded which). These receptors all stem from a woman aged 55-69 years who had recovered from COVID-19.

There are a few counts of this clone. V usage is TRBV19 and J usage is TRBJ2-2; 7 bases line up with TRBD1. The V and J ends lost 9 bases and 3 bases, in that order; junction bases with no gene match: 1. Per germline, CDR1 LNHDA and CDR2 SQIVND (reference sequence). CDR3 size: 12 residues. CDR3 coding DNA: TGTGCCAGCACAGGGGACACCGGGGAGCTGTTTTTT. Protein product: CASTGDTGELFF.

This chain uses TRBV30 with TRBJ2-7; 15 bases are a match to TRBD2. This CDR3 contains 15 residues. In germline, CDR1 is GTSNPN, CDR2 SVGIG (reference sequence). V was pared by 7 bases and J by 1 base, with 5 bases of the junction left unmatched. CDR3 sequence (DNA): TGTGCCTTCGGGACTAGCGGGAGGCCTTCCTACGAGCAGTACTTC. Encoded protein: CAFGTSGRPSYEQYF. The variable domain in full, completed from reference TRBV30 and TRBJ2-7, reads SQTIHQWPATLVQPVGSPLSLECTVEGTSNPNLYWYRQAAGRGLQLLFYSVGIGQISSEVPQNLSASRPQDRQFILSSKKLLLSDSGFYLCAFGTSGRPSYEQYFGPGTRLTVT.

This clone was counted once. One end of the junction does not line up with germline, which may come from a read error. V usage is TRBV2 and J usage is TRBJ1-1; tentative D call: TRBD1 (5 bases). The length of the CDR3 is 12 residues. The germline gives CDR1 SNHLY, CDR2 FYNNEI. The CDR3 loop reads CASSYTGPDAFF. The CDR3 region has the DNA TGTGCCAGCAGTTATACAGGACCTGACGCTTTCTTT.

As DNA, the CDR3 is TGTGCCAGCAGCATAACAGATGGCTACACCTTC. Its translation: CASSITDGYTF. The chain employs TRBV7-9 and TRBJ1-2; D remains unclear. Trimming stripped 5 bases from V and 6 bases from J, with 7 bases between. The germline V gene encodes CDR1 SEHNR and CDR2 FQNEAQ (reference sequence). This CDR3 is built from 11 residues.

The rearrangement joins TRBV7-9 to TRBJ1-2; possibly TRBD1 for D (5 bases). Germline lookup yields CDR1 SEHNR and CDR2 FQNEAQ (reference sequence). The V and J ends lost 4 bases and 8 bases respectively, with 17 bases between them. The CDR3 is 14 residues long. The CDR3: CASSWGSSVGGYTF. CDR3 sequence (DNA): TGTGCCAGCAGCTGGGGCAGCTCCGTTGGGGGCTACACCTTC.

This chain joins TRBV27 and TRBJ1-2, with 7 bases aligning to TRBD1. The trim removed 5 bases at V and 8 bases at J, leaving 5 bases unmatched. From germline, CDR1 is MNHEY and CDR2 SMNVEV (reference sequence). The CDR3 is 12 amino acids. CDR3 DNA sequence: TGTGCCAGCAGTCCTACAGGGGTGGGCTACACCTTC. This gives the protein CASSPTGVGYTF.

V is TRBV5-1 and J is TRBJ1-1; tentatively, D is TRBD1 (6 bases). The CDR3 has 13 amino acids. Germline CDR1 SGHRS, CDR2 YFSETQ. V was cut by 6 bases and J by 5 bases, with 14 bases left in between. Here the CDR3 reads CASTLMQGTEAFF. The CDR3 coding sequence is TGCGCCAGCACCCTGATGCAGGGGACTGAAGCTTTCTTT.

The chain uses TRBV5-1 and TRBJ1-1; 8 bases are shared with TRBD1. The CDR3 is made up of 16 amino acids. The germline V gene encodes CDR1 SGHRS and CDR2 YFSETQ. Trimming took 0 bases from V and 1 from J; bases not matched to a gene: 5. The CDR3 reads CASSLGDRGQNTEAFF. CDR3 coding DNA: TGCGCCAGCAGCTTGGGCGACAGGGGACAGAACACTGAAGCTTTCTTT.

This chain joins TRBV19 and TRBJ1-1, with D possibly matching TRBD1 (6 bases). This CDR3 has 13 amino acids. Germline loops: CDR1 LNHDA, CDR2 SQIVND (reference sequence). The V end was cut by 4 bases, the J end by 1 base, with 7 bases between. This chain's CDR3 is CASSTGENTEAFF. In DNA form, the CDR3 reads TGTGCCAGTAGTACAGGGGAGAACACTGAAGCTTTCTTT.

The chain uses TRBV28 and TRBJ2-5; 7 bases agree with TRBD2. This CDR3 has 15 residues. V trimming: 3 bases; J trimming: 4 bases; junction bases outside the gene matches: 8. Looked up from germline, CDR1 is MDHEN and CDR2 is SYDVKM. The CDR3 loop reads CASSFVREIRETQYF. As DNA, the CDR3 is TGTGCCAGCAGTTTTGTGCGGGAGATTAGAGAGACCCAGTACTTC.

This clone was seen a few times. The chain couples TRBV6-4 to TRBJ2-1; TRBD2 aligns across 8 bases. Germline values: CDR1 MRHNA, CDR2 SNTAGT. The trim removed 0 bases at V and 9 bases at J, leaving 7 bases unmatched. The CDR3 extends over 15 amino acids. CDR3 protein: CASSDSPGGPGEQFF. The CDR3 nucleotides read TGTGCCAGCAGTGACTCGCCGGGGGGGCCGGGTGAGCAGTTCTTC.

The V and J genes are TRBV5-1 and TRBJ1-1; tentative D call: TRBD1 (6 bases). This CDR3 spans 14 amino acids. Trimming left V 4 bases short and J 1 base short, with 11 bases between. CDR1 is SGHRS and CDR2 is YFSETQ in the germline V gene. CDR3 DNA: TGCGCCAGCAGCGATACGACAGGGAACACTGAAGCTTTCTTT. Its translation is CASSDTTGNTEAFF.

The chain carries TRBV28 and TRBJ2-7, with D unresolved. Germline loops: CDR1 MDHEN, CDR2 SYDVKM. V was cut by 3 bases and J by 1 base, with 13 bases left in between. The CDR3 has 15 residues. In DNA, the CDR3 is TGTGCCAGCAGTTTGGTTGGGCCCAGGTCCTACGAGCAGTACTTC. It codes for CASSLVGPRSYEQYF.

V is TRBV3-1 (or the pseudogene TRBV3-2) and J is TRBJ1-4; no reliable D call. CDR1 is LGHDT, CDR2 YNNKEL, per germline (reference sequence). The CDR3 extends over 13 amino acids. Trimming stripped 4 bases from V and 1 base from J, with 4 bases between. CDR3 in DNA: TGTGCCAGCAGCCTTCAAACTAATGAAAAACTGTTTTTT. It specifies CASSLQTNEKLFF.

The genes are TRBV18 and TRBJ1-4; D possibly corresponds to TRBD1 (6 bases). From germline, CDR1 is KGHSH and CDR2 LQKENI. V was pared by 3 bases and J by 8 bases, with 13 bases between. This CDR3 spans 14 amino acids. CDR3 protein: CASSPRRGGEKLFF. The CDR3 bases are TGTGCCAGCTCACCCCGCAGGGGTGGAGAAAAACTGTTTTTT.

The rearrangement uses TRBV6-1 and TRBJ1-1; D remains unclear. With 2 bases removed from V and 0 bases from J, the gap between germline ends came to 13 bases. Germline V CDR1 and CDR2: MNHNS, SASEGT. This CDR3 region has 16 residues. In DNA, the CDR3 is TGTGCCAGCAGTGAAAATGAGACACCCATGAACACTGAAGCTTTCTTT. Translated: CASSENETPMNTEAFF.